A selection of T cell receptor beta chains follows, all from one sample in a study of T cells after yellow fever vaccination. TCRdb reprocessed the 5' RACE reads via MiXCR and lists one record per CDR3 protein. The data contain fewer than 650,000 distinct CDR3 sequences, 21% of them singletons. This specimen consisted of PBMCs, obtained approximately 22 days after the first yellow fever vaccination. The receptors were gathered from a man younger than 35 who received the YFV17D yellow fever vaccine. The CDR3 runs from the conserved cysteine through the conserved F or W. The order of the fields is CDR3 DNA, CDR3 protein, J gene, clone size, D gene, V gene. The D gene is left open where the match is weak. The size entry is marked missing in some rows and otherwise reads once, few, many or a size class.

CDR3nt: TGCAGCGTCTCCGGGACTAGCGGAGAGACCCAGTACTTC; CDR3aa: CSVSGTSGETQYF; j_gene: TRBJ2-5; abundance: .; d_gene: TRBD2; v_gene: TRBV29-1
CDR3nt: TGTGCCAGCAGCTTAAGTAGGGGGCGCGGGTCGGACACAGATACGCAGTATTTT; CDR3aa: CASSLSRGRGSDTDTQYF; j_gene: TRBJ2-3; abundance: few; d_gene: TRBD1; v_gene: TRBV7-3
CDR3nt: TGCAGTGCTAGAGATCCCGACAGTTTTAGCCACAATGAGCAGTTCTTC; CDR3aa: CSARDPDSFSHNEQFF; j_gene: TRBJ2-1; abundance: .; d_gene: .; v_gene: TRBV20-1
CDR3nt: TGTGCCAGCAGCTTAGATGGAGGAGGGGGCACAGATACGCAGTATTTT; CDR3aa: CASSLDGGGGTDTQYF; j_gene: TRBJ2-3; abundance: .; d_gene: .; v_gene: TRBV11-3
CDR3nt: TGCGCCAGCAGCTTGGCCCCCGGACAGACAGAGACCCAGTACTTC; CDR3aa: CASSLAPGQTETQYF; j_gene: TRBJ2-5; abundance: .; d_gene: .; v_gene: TRBV5-1
CDR3nt: TGTGCCAGCAGCCCGGGGGGGGATAAAGAGACCCAGTACTTC; CDR3aa: CASSPGGDKETQYF; j_gene: TRBJ2-5; abundance: few; d_gene: TRBD2; v_gene: TRBV5-4
CDR3nt: TGTGCCAGCAGGCCCGACCTGGGTTCAGGAGAGACCCAGTACTTC; CDR3aa: CASRPDLGSGETQYF; j_gene: TRBJ2-5; abundance: .; d_gene: .; v_gene: TRBV12-3/TRBV12-4
CDR3nt: TGTGCCAGAAGTTCCCGGGGGAAGCGGGGTCCCCGATGGCGACCCTACAATGAGCAGTTCTTC; CDR3aa: CARSSRGKRGPRWRPYNEQFF; j_gene: TRBJ2-1; abundance: .; d_gene: TRBD2; v_gene: TRBV5-3
CDR3nt: TGTGCCAGCAGTTACTCGATACTGGGGGTCACAGATACGCAGTATTTT; CDR3aa: CASSYSILGVTDTQYF; j_gene: TRBJ2-3; abundance: few; d_gene: .; v_gene: TRBV6-5
CDR3nt: TGCAGTGCTGCGCGACAGGGATGGAACACCGGGGAGCTGTTTTTT; CDR3aa: CSAARQGWNTGELFF; j_gene: TRBJ2-2; abundance: .; d_gene: TRBD1; v_gene: TRBV20-1
CDR3nt: TGTGCCAGCAGGCTCGGGGGGCCACGACTTGTAGATACGCAGTATTTT; CDR3aa: CASRLGGPRLVDTQYF; j_gene: TRBJ2-3; abundance: few; d_gene: .; v_gene: TRBV12-3/TRBV12-4
CDR3nt: TGTGCCATCGGTGACAGGGATCGCTCGGCTGAAGCTTTCTTT; CDR3aa: CAIGDRDRSAEAFF; j_gene: TRBJ1-1; abundance: .; d_gene: TRBD1; v_gene: TRBV10-3
CDR3nt: TGTGCCAGCAGGCGTAGCGGTTCACCCCTCCACTTT; CDR3aa: CASRRSGSPLHF; j_gene: TRBJ1-6; abundance: few; d_gene: .; v_gene: TRBV27
CDR3nt: TGCAGTGCTAGAGAGGGGACAGGGTACTCACCCCTCCACTTT; CDR3aa: CSAREGTGYSPLHF; j_gene: TRBJ1-6; abundance: few; d_gene: TRBD1; v_gene: TRBV20-1
CDR3nt: TGTGCCAGCAGTTACTCGTTGCAAAACACCGGGGAGCTGTTTTTT; CDR3aa: CASSYSLQNTGELFF; j_gene: TRBJ2-2; abundance: few; d_gene: .; v_gene: TRBV6-5
CDR3nt: TGTGCCAGCAGCTTAGTGGCTAGCGGCTACAATGAGCAGTTCTTC; CDR3aa: CASSLVASGYNEQFF; j_gene: TRBJ2-1; abundance: many; d_gene: TRBD2; v_gene: TRBV7-2
CDR3nt: TGTGCCATCAGTGAGTCTGGCGGTAGATTCAATCAGCCCCAGCATTTT; CDR3aa: CAISESGGRFNQPQHF; j_gene: TRBJ1-5; abundance: few; d_gene: .; v_gene: TRBV10-3
CDR3nt: TGTGCCAGCAGCTTAGAGGGACAGGGTAGTGAAAAACTGTTTTTT; CDR3aa: CASSLEGQGSEKLFF; j_gene: TRBJ1-4; abundance: .; d_gene: TRBD1; v_gene: TRBV7-6
CDR3nt: TGCGCCAGCAGCCAAAGGACAGGATTATCGAACACTGAAGCTTTCTTT; CDR3aa: CASSQRTGLSNTEAFF; j_gene: TRBJ1-1; abundance: .; d_gene: TRBD1; v_gene: TRBV5-1
CDR3nt: TGCGCCAGCAGCCAAGGACTAGCGGGGCCCGAAACCCAGTACTTC; CDR3aa: CASSQGLAGPETQYF; j_gene: TRBJ2-5; abundance: .; d_gene: TRBD2; v_gene: TRBV4-3
CDR3nt: TGTGCCAGCAGTATACCCGGGACCCAGCGGGATGGCTACACCTTC; CDR3aa: CASSIPGTQRDGYTF; j_gene: TRBJ1-2; abundance: .; d_gene: .; v_gene: TRBV28
CDR3nt: TGTGCCACCAGTGTGACAGGGGGCGGCGGGGAGCTGTTTTTT; CDR3aa: CATSVTGGGGELFF; j_gene: TRBJ2-2; abundance: few; d_gene: TRBD1; v_gene: TRBV24-1
CDR3nt: TGTGCCAGCAGCTTCGGGGACGGGAGCAATCAGCCCCAGCATTTT; CDR3aa: CASSFGDGSNQPQHF; j_gene: TRBJ1-5; abundance: .; d_gene: .; v_gene: TRBV7-2
CDR3nt: TGTGCCAGCAGCTACAGCGCAATACCCACTGAAGCTTTCTTT; CDR3aa: CASSYSAIPTEAFF; j_gene: TRBJ1-1; abundance: .; d_gene: .; v_gene: TRBV7-2
CDR3nt: TGTGCCAGCAGCCAAGGAGGCCCCGGGACAGGGGGTGAAAAACTGTTTTTT; CDR3aa: CASSQGGPGTGGEKLFF; j_gene: TRBJ1-4; abundance: many; d_gene: TRBD1; v_gene: TRBV4-2
CDR3nt: TGTGCCAGCAGTTTCGACGCGATCTCTGGGGCCAACGTCCTGACTTTC; CDR3aa: CASSFDAISGANVLTF; j_gene: TRBJ2-6; abundance: .; d_gene: .; v_gene: TRBV6-2/TRBV6-3
CDR3nt: TGTGCCAGCAGCTTAGGGGAGGGACCTGAAGCTTTCTTT; CDR3aa: CASSLGEGPEAFF; j_gene: TRBJ1-1; abundance: .; d_gene: .; v_gene: TRBV7-2
CDR3nt: TGTGCCAGCAGCTTAGTAGAAGGGTGGGAGACCCAGTACTTC; CDR3aa: CASSLVEGWETQYF; j_gene: TRBJ2-5; abundance: few; d_gene: .; v_gene: TRBV7-9
CDR3nt: TGTGCCAGCAGCCGAACGACAGGGAATAATGAAAAACTGTTTTTT; CDR3aa: CASSRTTGNNEKLFF; j_gene: TRBJ1-4; abundance: few; d_gene: TRBD1; v_gene: TRBV6-7
CDR3nt: TGCAGTGCTTGGAGCGGGGTGGGTGAGCAGTTCTTC; CDR3aa: CSAWSGVGEQFF; j_gene: TRBJ2-1; abundance: .; d_gene: TRBD2; v_gene: TRBV20-1
CDR3nt: TGTGCCAGCAGGAGGGGACGGACAGATACGCAGTATTTT; CDR3aa: CASRRGRTDTQYF; j_gene: TRBJ2-3; abundance: .; d_gene: .; v_gene: TRBV2
CDR3nt: TGTGCCAGCAGCCAGAACAGGGGAAGCGGGGAGACCCAGTACTTC; CDR3aa: CASSQNRGSGETQYF; j_gene: TRBJ2-5; abundance: few; d_gene: .; v_gene: TRBV7-6
CDR3nt: TGTGCCAGCAGTGATCTGCCCATGGAGGAGCCCCAGCATTTT; CDR3aa: CASSDLPMEEPQHF; j_gene: TRBJ1-5; abundance: .; d_gene: .; v_gene: TRBV25-1
CDR3nt: TGCAGTGCCCCCCGACTACAGGGTCCCCAGCATTTT; CDR3aa: CSAPRLQGPQHF; j_gene: TRBJ1-5; abundance: .; d_gene: .; v_gene: TRBV20-1
CDR3nt: TGTGCCAGTAGTACAAACCGGGACATCACAGATACGCAGTATTTT; CDR3aa: CASSTNRDITDTQYF; j_gene: TRBJ2-3; abundance: .; d_gene: .; v_gene: TRBV19
CDR3nt: TGTGCCAGCAGTTCAACACCAGGGCAGAGGGGCTACACCTTC; CDR3aa: CASSSTPGQRGYTF; j_gene: TRBJ1-2; abundance: .; d_gene: .; v_gene: TRBV6-5
CDR3nt: TGCAGTGCTAGATTCGATAATGAGCAGTTCTTC; CDR3aa: CSARFDNEQFF; j_gene: TRBJ2-1; abundance: many; d_gene: .; v_gene: TRBV20-1
CDR3nt: TGTGCCAGCAGTTTCGTGGCGCGTCCTACAGATACGCAGTATTTT; CDR3aa: CASSFVARPTDTQYF; j_gene: TRBJ2-3; abundance: .; d_gene: .; v_gene: TRBV12-3/TRBV12-4
CDR3nt: TGTGCCAGCTCACAGGACAGTAACTATGGCTACACCTTC; CDR3aa: CASSQDSNYGYTF; j_gene: TRBJ1-2; abundance: many; d_gene: .; v_gene: TRBV18
CDR3nt: TGTGCCTGGGGGGGCCCAGATACGCAGTATTTT; CDR3aa: CAWGGPDTQYF; j_gene: TRBJ2-3; abundance: .; d_gene: .; v_gene: TRBV7-9
CDR3nt: TGTGCCAGCAGCCCACGCCCTAAGGAGACCCAGTACTTC; CDR3aa: CASSPRPKETQYF; j_gene: TRBJ2-5; abundance: few; d_gene: .; v_gene: TRBV7-9
CDR3nt: TGCGCCAGCAGCTTTGGGCAGGCGGGAGAGACCCAGTACTTC; CDR3aa: CASSFGQAGETQYF; j_gene: TRBJ2-5; abundance: few; d_gene: .; v_gene: TRBV5-1
CDR3nt: TGTGCCAGCAGTTACTCTCAGGGTCAAGACGAGCAGTACTTC; CDR3aa: CASSYSQGQDEQYF; j_gene: TRBJ2-7; abundance: .; d_gene: .; v_gene: TRBV6-5
CDR3nt: TGTGCCACCAGCAGAGGTCTAGCGGGGGGAGAGACCCAGTACTTC; CDR3aa: CATSRGLAGGETQYF; j_gene: TRBJ2-5; abundance: .; d_gene: TRBD2; v_gene: TRBV15
CDR3nt: TGTGCCTGGAGTGTAGGGGAAATGAGCACAGATACGCAGTATTTT; CDR3aa: CAWSVGEMSTDTQYF; j_gene: TRBJ2-3; abundance: .; d_gene: .; v_gene: TRBV30
CDR3nt: TGTGCCAGCAGCTTGACTAGCGGGGGGGCCTGGAATACGCAGTATTTT; CDR3aa: CASSLTSGGAWNTQYF; j_gene: TRBJ2-3; abundance: few; d_gene: TRBD2; v_gene: TRBV11-1